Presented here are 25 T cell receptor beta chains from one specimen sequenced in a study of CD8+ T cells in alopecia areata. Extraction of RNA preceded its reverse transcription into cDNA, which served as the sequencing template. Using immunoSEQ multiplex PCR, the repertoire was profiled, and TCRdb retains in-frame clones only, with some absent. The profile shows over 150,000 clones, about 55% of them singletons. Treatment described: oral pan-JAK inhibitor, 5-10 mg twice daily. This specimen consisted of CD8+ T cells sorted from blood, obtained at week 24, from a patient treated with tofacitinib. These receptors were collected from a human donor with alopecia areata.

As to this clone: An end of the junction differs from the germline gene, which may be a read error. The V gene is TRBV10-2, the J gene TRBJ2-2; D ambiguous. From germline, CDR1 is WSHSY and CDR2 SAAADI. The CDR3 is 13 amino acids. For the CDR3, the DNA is TGTGCCAGCAGTTACCGGAGTAGTGGGGAGCTGTTTTTT. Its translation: CASSYRSSGELFF.

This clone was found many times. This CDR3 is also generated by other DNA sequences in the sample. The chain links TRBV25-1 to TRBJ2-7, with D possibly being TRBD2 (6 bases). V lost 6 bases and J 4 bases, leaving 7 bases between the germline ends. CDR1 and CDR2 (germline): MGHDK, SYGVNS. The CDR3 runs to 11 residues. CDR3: CASREGYEQYF. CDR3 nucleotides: TGTGCCAGCAGGGAGGGTTACGAGCAGTACTTC.

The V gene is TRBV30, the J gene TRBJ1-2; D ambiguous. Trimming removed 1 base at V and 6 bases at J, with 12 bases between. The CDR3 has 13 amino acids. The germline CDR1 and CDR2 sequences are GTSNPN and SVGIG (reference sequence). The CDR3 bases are TGTGCCTGGAGTGATTTGGGAAATGATGGCTACACCTTC. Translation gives CAWSDLGNDGYTF.

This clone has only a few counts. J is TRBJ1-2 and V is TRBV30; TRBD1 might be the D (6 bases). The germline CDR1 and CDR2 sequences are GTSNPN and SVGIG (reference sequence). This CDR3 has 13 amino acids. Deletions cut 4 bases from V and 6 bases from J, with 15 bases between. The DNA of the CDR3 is TGTGCCTGGAACAAGGGGGGTTCTGATGGCTACACCTTC. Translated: CAWNKGGSDGYTF.

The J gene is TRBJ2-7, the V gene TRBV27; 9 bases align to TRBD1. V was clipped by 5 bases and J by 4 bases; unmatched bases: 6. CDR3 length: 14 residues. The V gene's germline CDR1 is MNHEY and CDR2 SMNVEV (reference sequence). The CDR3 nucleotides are TGTGCCAGCAGTGGACAGGGGAATTTGTACGAGCAGTACTTC. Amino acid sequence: CASSGQGNLYEQYF.

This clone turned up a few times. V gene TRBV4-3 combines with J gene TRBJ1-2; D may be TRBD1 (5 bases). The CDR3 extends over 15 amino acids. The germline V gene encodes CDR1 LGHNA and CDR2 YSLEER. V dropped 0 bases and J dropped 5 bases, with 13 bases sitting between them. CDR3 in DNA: TGCGCCAGCAGCCAAGAAAGCGGGGCTGAATATGGCTACACCTTC. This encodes CASSQESGAEYGYTF.

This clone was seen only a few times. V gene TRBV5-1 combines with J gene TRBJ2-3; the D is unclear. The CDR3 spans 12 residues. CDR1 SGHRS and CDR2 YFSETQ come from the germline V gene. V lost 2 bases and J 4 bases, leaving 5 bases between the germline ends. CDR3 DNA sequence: TGCGCCAGCAGCTTCAACGCAGATACGCAGTATTTT. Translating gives CASSFNADTQYF.

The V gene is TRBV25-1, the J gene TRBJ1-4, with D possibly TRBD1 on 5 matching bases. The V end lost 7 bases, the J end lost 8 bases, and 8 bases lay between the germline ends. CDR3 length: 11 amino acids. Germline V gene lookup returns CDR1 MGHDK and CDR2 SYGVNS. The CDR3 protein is CASTGGEKLFF. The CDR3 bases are TGTGCCAGCACCGGGGGGGAAAAACTGTTTTTT.

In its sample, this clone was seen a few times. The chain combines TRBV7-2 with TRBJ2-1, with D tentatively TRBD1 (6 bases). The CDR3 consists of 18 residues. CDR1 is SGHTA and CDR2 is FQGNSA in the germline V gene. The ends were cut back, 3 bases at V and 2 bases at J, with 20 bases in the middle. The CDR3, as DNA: TGTGCCAGCAGCTTGGCAGGGGACGACTTAGCCCCCTACAATGAGCAGTTCTTC. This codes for CASSLAGDDLAPYNEQFF.

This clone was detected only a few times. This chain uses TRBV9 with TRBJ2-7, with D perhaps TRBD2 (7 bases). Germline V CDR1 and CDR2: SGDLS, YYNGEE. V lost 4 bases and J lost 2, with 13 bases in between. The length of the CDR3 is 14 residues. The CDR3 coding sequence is TGTGCCAGCAGCCCAGGGGACTACACCTACGAGCAGTACTTC. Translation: CASSPGDYTYEQYF.

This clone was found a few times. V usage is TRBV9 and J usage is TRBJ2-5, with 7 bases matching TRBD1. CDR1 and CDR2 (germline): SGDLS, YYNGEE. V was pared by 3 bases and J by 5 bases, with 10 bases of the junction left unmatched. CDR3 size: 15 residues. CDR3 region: CASSADTGVSETQYF. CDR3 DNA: TGTGCCAGCAGCGCTGATACAGGGGTGTCGGAGACCCAGTACTTC.

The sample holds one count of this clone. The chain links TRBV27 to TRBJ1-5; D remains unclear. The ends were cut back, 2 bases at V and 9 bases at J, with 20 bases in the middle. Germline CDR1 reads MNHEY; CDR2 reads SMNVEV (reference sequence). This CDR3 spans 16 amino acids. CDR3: CASSLRGTAPLRPQHF. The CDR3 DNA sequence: TGTGCCAGCAGTTTACGCGGAACAGCGCCGTTGAGGCCCCAGCATTTT.

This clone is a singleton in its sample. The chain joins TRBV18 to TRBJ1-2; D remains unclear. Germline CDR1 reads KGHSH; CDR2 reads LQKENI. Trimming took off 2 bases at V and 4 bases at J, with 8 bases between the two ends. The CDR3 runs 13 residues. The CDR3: CASSPDGSYGYTF. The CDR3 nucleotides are TGTGCCAGCTCACCAGACGGTTCCTATGGCTACACCTTC.

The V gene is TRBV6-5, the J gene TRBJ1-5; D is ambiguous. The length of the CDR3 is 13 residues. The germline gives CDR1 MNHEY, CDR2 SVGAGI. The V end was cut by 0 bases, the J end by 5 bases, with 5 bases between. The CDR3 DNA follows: TGTGCCAGCAGTTACTCTATGGATCAGCCCCAGCATTTT. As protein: CASSYSMDQPQHF.

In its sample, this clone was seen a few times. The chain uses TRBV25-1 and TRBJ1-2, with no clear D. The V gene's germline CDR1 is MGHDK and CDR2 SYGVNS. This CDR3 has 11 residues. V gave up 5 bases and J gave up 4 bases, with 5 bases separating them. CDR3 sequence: CASSSGYGYTF. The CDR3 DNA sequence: TGTGCCAGCAGTTCGGGCTATGGCTACACCTTC.

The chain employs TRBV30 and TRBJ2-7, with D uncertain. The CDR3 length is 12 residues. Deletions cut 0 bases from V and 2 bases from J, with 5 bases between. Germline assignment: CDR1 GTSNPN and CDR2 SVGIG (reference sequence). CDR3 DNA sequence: TGTGCCTGGAGTGTTACAGCCTACGAGCAGTACTTC. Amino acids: CAWSVTAYEQYF.

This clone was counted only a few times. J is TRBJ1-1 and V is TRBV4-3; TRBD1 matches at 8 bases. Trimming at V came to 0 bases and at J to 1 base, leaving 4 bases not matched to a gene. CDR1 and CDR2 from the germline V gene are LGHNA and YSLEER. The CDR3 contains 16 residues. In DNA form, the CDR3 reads TGCGCCAGCAGCCAAGAGGACAGGGAGGGGAACACTGAAGCTTTCTTT. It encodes CASSQEDREGNTEAFF.

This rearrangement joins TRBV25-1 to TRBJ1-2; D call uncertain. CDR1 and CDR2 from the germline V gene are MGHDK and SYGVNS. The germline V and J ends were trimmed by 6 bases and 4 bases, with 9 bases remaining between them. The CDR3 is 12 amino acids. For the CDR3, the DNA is TGTGCCAGCAGCGGATTTCCCTATGGCTACACCTTC. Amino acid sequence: CASSGFPYGYTF.

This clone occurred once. CDR3 DNA sequence: TGTGCCAGCAGCTTAGAGACAGTCTACGAGCAGTACTTC. Translating gives CASSLETVYEQYF. The V call is TRBV11-2, the J call TRBJ2-7; maybe TRBD1 (5 bases). The ends were cut back, 0 bases at V and 3 bases at J, with 6 bases in the middle. Germline V lookup: CDR1 SGHAT, CDR2 FQNNGV. The CDR3 length is 13 residues.

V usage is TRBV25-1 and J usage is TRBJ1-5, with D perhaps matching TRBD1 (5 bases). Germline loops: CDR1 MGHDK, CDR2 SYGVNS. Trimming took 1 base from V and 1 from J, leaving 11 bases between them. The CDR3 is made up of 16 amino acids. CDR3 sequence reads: CASSEFIGGSNQPQHF. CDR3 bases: TGTGCCAGCAGTGAATTTATCGGGGGAAGCAATCAGCCCCAGCATTTT.

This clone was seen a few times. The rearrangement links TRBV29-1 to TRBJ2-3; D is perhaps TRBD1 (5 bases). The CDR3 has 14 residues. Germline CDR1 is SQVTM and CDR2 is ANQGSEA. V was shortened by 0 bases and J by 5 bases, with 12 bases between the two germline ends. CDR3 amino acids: CSVEDGGAEDTQYF. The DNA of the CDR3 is TGCAGCGTTGAAGATGGTGGGGCAGAAGATACGCAGTATTTT.

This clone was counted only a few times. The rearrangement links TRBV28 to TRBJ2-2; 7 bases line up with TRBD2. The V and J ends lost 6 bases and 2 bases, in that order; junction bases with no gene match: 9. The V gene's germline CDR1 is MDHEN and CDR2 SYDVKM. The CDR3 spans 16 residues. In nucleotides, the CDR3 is TGTGCCAGCAGGCGATCCGGGACTACAAACACCGGGGAGCTGTTTTTT. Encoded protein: CASRRSGTTNTGELFF.

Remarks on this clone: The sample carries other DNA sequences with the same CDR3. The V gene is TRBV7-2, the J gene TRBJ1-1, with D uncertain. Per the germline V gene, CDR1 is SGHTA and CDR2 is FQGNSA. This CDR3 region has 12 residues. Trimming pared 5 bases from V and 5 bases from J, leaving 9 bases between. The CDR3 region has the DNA TGTGCCAGCAGCCTCGGGAGGACTGAAGCTTTCTTT. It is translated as CASSLGRTEAFF. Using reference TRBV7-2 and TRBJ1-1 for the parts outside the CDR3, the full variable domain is GAGVSQSPSNKVTEKGKDVELRCDPISGHTALYWYRQSLGQGLEFLIYFQGNSAPDKSGLPSDRFSAERTGGSVSTLTIQRTQQEDSAVYLCASSLGRTEAFFGQGTRLTVV.

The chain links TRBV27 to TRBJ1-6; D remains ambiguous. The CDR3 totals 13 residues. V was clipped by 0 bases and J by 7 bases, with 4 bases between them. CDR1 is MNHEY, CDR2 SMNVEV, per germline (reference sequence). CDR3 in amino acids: CASSLSVNSPLHF. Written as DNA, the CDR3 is TGTGCCAGCAGTTTATCCGTCAATTCACCCCTCCACTTT.

The CDR3 here is CAWGYNGDTEAFF. The CDR3 nucleotides are TGTGCCTGGGGCTACAATGGGGACACTGAAGCTTTCTTT. The V call is TRBV30, the J call TRBJ1-1; D is uncertain. V lost 5 bases and J lost 3, with 13 bases in between. Germline V gene sequence: CDR1 GTSNPN, CDR2 SVGIG (reference sequence). The CDR3 covers 13 residues.